A selection of T cell receptor beta chains follows, all from one sample in a study of cytomegalovirus exposure and HLA in healthy donors. TCRdb's table, derived via immunoSEQ multiplex PCR, lists solely in-frame clones and lacks some. The table lists about 120,000 clones, around two thirds of them singletons. Sequencing was performed on PBMCs. The receptors were gathered from a woman between 40 and 55 years old in good health and CMV-seropositive. Each CDR3 is given with its conserved first and last residue. The D gene is left open where the match is weak. Size is omitted from some rows. Given values are once, few, many or a class for expanded clones.

clone_size,j_call,v_call,d_call,cdr3_aa,cdr3_nt
.,TRBJ1-5,TRBV28,.,CASSFGGAGQPQHF,TGTGCCAGCAGTTTTGGGGGGGCAGGTCAGCCCCAGCATTTT
.,TRBJ1-4,TRBV2,TRBD1,CASIPTGDYEKLFF,TGTGCCAGCATTCCGACAGGGGATTATGAAAAACTGTTTTTT
once,TRBJ1-5,TRBV4-1,.,CASSQGGYQPQHF,TGTGCCAGCAGCCAAGGAGGTTATCAGCCCCAGCATTTT
.,TRBJ1-5,TRBV28,.,CASSLGGQPQHF,TGTGCCAGCAGTCTAGGTGGGCAGCCCCAGCATTTT
once,TRBJ2-1,TRBV7-3,TRBD2,CASSLVAGGRNNEQFF,TGTGCCAGCAGCTTAGTAGCGGGAGGCCGGAACAATGAGCAGTTCTTC
.,TRBJ1-5,TRBV7-7,.,CASSQNGETHRVGNQPQHF,TGTGCTAGCAGCCAAAACGGAGAGACTCACAGGGTAGGCAATCAGCCCCAGCATTTT
few,TRBJ2-3,TRBV28,TRBD2,CASSNPSGREVTDTQYF,TGTGCCAGCAGCAACCCTAGCGGGAGGGAGGTCACAGATACGCAGTATTTT
.,TRBJ2-6,TRBV7-3,.,CASSPSRANGANVLTF,TGTGCCAGCAGCCCATCCCGCGCGAATGGGGCCAACGTCCTGACTTTC
.,TRBJ2-2,TRBV4-3,TRBD2,CASSQDASGSWTGELFF,TGCGCCAGCAGCCAAGATGCTAGCGGGAGTTGGACCGGGGAGCTGTTTTTT
few,TRBJ2-1,TRBV5-1,TRBD2,CASSWTSGIYNEQFF,TGCGCCAGCAGCTGGACTAGCGGGATCTACAATGAGCAGTTCTTC
.,TRBJ2-7,TRBV9,TRBD2,CASSVVGSSGDEQYF,TGTGCCAGCAGCGTAGTTGGGTCTAGCGGGGACGAGCAGTACTTC
.,TRBJ2-5,TRBV7-3,TRBD1,CASSPGFHRDSEETQYF,TGTGCCAGCAGCCCGGGTTTCCACCGGGACAGCGAAGAGACCCAGTACTTC
.,TRBJ2-7,TRBV5-1,TRBD2,CASSLAGTSGRAYEQYF,TGCGCCAGCAGCTTGGCAGGGACTAGCGGGAGGGCTTACGAGCAGTACTTC
.,TRBJ1-1,TRBV5-4,.,CASSLAPLAGMNTEAFF,TGTGCCAGCAGCTTGGCTCCCCTGGCAGGCATGAACACTGAAGCTTTCTTT
.,TRBJ2-5,TRBV28,.,CASSLRWRSQETQYF,TGTGCCAGCAGTTTACGGTGGCGGAGCCAAGAGACCCAGTACTTC
few,TRBJ2-1,TRBV2,.,CASSLVDEQFF,TGTGCCAGCAGCCTTGTAGATGAGCAGTTCTTC
.,TRBJ1-1,TRBV6-6,.,CASSYSGEEPEAFF,TGTGCCAGCAGTTACAGTGGGGAGGAGCCTGAAGCTTTCTTT
.,TRBJ2-2,TRBV20-1,.,CSAENGELFF,TGCAGTGCCGAGAACGGGGAGCTGTTTTTT
.,TRBJ2-3,TRBV4-1,TRBD2,CASSQTAGTSGTWGTDTQYF,TGCGCCAGCAGCCAAACGGCCGGGACTAGCGGGACTTGGGGCACAGATACGCAGTATTTT
few,TRBJ2-5,TRBV13,TRBD2,CASSYGASGHSGETQYF,TGTGCCAGCAGCTATGGGGCTAGCGGCCATTCGGGGGAGACCCAGTACTTC
.,TRBJ2-2,TRBV11-3,.,CASSFDREAGELFF,TGTGCCAGCAGCTTCGACAGGGAGGCCGGGGAGCTGTTTTTT
.,TRBJ2-7,TRBV9,TRBD2,CASSALAGYEQYF,TGTGCCAGCAGCGCCCTAGCGGGATACGAGCAGTACTTC
few,TRBJ2-7,TRBV5-1,.,CASSSSLVEYEQYF,TGCGCCAGCAGCTCGTCGCTCGTAGAGTACGAGCAGTACTTC
.,TRBJ2-1,TRBV28,.,CASSLSPDFTYNEQFF,TGTGCCAGCAGTTTGAGCCCCGACTTCACTTACAATGAGCAGTTCTTC
.,TRBJ1-2,TRBV28,.,CASSSAGGGYGYTF,TGTGCCAGCAGTTCCGCGGGAGGTGGCTATGGCTACACCTTC
.,TRBJ2-1,TRBV9,TRBD2,CASSPSGRFYNEQFF,TGTGCCAGCAGCCCTAGCGGGAGGTTCTACAATGAGCAGTTCTTC
.,TRBJ2-1,TRBV9,TRBD2,CASSISGSPYNEQFF,TGTGCCAGCAGCATCAGCGGGAGCCCCTACAATGAGCAGTTCTTC
.,TRBJ2-3,TRBV6-4,TRBD2,CASRTSGRGPDTQYF,TGTGCCAGCAGGACTAGCGGGAGAGGACCAGATACGCAGTATTTT
.,TRBJ2-3,TRBV27,.,CASSLVGGTDTQYF,TGTGCCAGCAGTTTAGTAGGGGGCACAGATACGCAGTATTTT
few,TRBJ1-2,TRBV15,.,CATSRGSVATHYGYTF,TGTGCCACCAGCAGAGGCTCCGTGGCAACCCACTATGGCTACACCTTC
.,TRBJ2-7,TRBV5-6,.,CASTQQVLTYEQYF,TGTGCCAGCACGCAACAGGTGCTGACCTACGAGCAGTACTTC
once,TRBJ1-2,TRBV4-1,TRBD1,CASSQGTGRIDGYTF,TGCGCCAGCAGCCAAGGGACAGGGAGAATTGATGGCTACACCTTC
few,TRBJ2-1,TRBV9,TRBD2,CASSVGLAGGGEQFF,TGTGCCAGCAGCGTAGGACTAGCGGGAGGAGGTGAGCAGTTCTTC
few,TRBJ2-7,TRBV6-6,TRBD2,CASSYSLAGGYEQYF,TGTGCCAGCAGTTACTCACTAGCGGGGGGCTACGAGCAGTACTTC
.,TRBJ1-4,TRBV18,TRBD1,CASSQTGAEEKLFF,TGTGCCAGCTCACAGACAGGGGCCGAGGAAAAACTGTTTTTT
.,TRBJ2-7,TRBV9,TRBD1,CASSQRQGEGEQYF,TGTGCCAGCAGCCAGAGACAGGGAGAAGGCGAGCAGTACTTC
.,TRBJ2-7,TRBV5-6,.,CASSPRDSGSYEQYF,TGTGCCAGCAGCCCGAGGGACTCCGGGTCGTACGAGCAGTACTTC
.,TRBJ1-2,TRBV14,.,CASSSYLPGNGYTF,TGTGCCAGCAGCTCATACCTACCCGGGAATGGCTACACCTTC
.,TRBJ1-1,TRBV5-1,.,CASSYDSPTENTEAFF,TGCGCCAGCAGCTACGACTCCCCCACTGAGAACACTGAAGCTTTCTTT
.,TRBJ1-1,TRBV19,.,CASSIWSDTEAFF,TGTGCCAGTAGTATTTGGAGCGACACTGAAGCTTTCTTT
.,TRBJ2-5,TRBV19,TRBD1,CASSMGQGWGETQYF,TGTGCCAGTAGTATGGGACAGGGATGGGGAGAGACCCAGTACTTC
once,TRBJ2-1,TRBV12-5,.,CASGLGLVVGGEQFF,TGTGCTAGTGGTTTGGGACTAGTTGTTGGAGGCGAGCAGTTCTTC
.,TRBJ2-3,TRBV27,TRBD2,CASSSLAGGPTDTQYF,TGTGCCAGCAGCTCCTTAGCGGGAGGGCCGACAGATACGCAGTATTTT
.,TRBJ2-1,TRBV9,TRBD1,CASSLQPGTGGDEQFF,TGTGCCAGCTCCCTACAACCCGGGACAGGGGGCGATGAGCAGTTCTTC
.,TRBJ1-2,TRBV2,.,CASSEARARHGYTF,TGTGCCAGCAGTGAAGCGCGGGCGAGACATGGCTACACCTTC
.,TRBJ2-5,TRBV10-3,TRBD2,CAISDLAGEETQYF,TGTGCCATCAGTGACCTAGCGGGAGAGGAGACCCAGTACTTC
once,TRBJ1-2,TRBV30,TRBD1,CAWRGGRGRGYTF,TGTGCCTGGAGGGGGGGCAGGGGGCGAGGCTACACCTTC
.,TRBJ2-2,TRBV27,TRBD1,CASSVQTGIGELFF,TGTGCCAGCAGTGTCCAGACAGGGATCGGGGAGCTGTTTTTT
.,TRBJ2-5,TRBV7-2,TRBD2,CASSTGTSGSETQYF,TGTGCCAGCAGCACCGGGACTAGCGGGAGTGAGACCCAGTACTTC
few,TRBJ1-3,TRBV10-3,TRBD1,CAISERDRAGSGNTIYF,TGTGCCATCAGTGAGCGGGACAGGGCGGGTTCTGGAAACACCATATATTTT
.,TRBJ2-7,TRBV7-9,.,CASSSNSAGDAYEQYF,TGTGCCAGCAGCTCTAACTCAGCGGGTGACGCCTACGAGCAGTACTTC
.,TRBJ2-7,TRBV18,.,CASSPIADSYEQYF,TGTGCCAGCTCACCCATAGCGGACTCCTACGAGCAGTACTTC
few,TRBJ2-1,TRBV7-2,TRBD1,CASSSPGQGYNEQFF,TGTGCCAGCAGCTCTCCGGGACAGGGATACAATGAGCAGTTCTTC